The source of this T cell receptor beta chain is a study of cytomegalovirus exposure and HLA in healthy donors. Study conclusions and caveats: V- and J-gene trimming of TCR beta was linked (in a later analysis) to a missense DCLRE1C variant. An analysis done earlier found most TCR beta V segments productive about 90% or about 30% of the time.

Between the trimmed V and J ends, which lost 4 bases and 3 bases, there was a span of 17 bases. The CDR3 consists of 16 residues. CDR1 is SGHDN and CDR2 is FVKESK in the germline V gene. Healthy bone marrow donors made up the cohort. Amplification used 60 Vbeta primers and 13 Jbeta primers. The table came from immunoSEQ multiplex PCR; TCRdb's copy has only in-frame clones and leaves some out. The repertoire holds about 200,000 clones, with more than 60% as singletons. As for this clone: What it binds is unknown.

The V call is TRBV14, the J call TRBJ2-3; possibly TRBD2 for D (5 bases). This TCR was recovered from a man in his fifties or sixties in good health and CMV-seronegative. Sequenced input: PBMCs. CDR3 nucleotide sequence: TGTGCCAGCAGCCTGGTGAGTGAGGGAGCGACAGATACGCAGTATTTT. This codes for CASSLVSEGATDTQYF.